The 26 T cell receptor beta chains reported below all come from one sample, sequenced in a study of OX40 agonist ivuxolimab in advanced cancers. Using immunoSEQ multiplex PCR, the repertoire was profiled, and TCRdb retains in-frame clones only, with some absent. The table records some 72,000 clones, roughly nine tenths of them present only once. The sequenced sample was CD4+ or CD8+ T cells sorted from blood, obtained in a trial of the OX40 agonist ivuxolimab. The receptors were gathered from an adult with an advanced solid tumor such as melanoma, head and neck, liver or kidney cancer.

The rearrangement uses TRBV23-1 and TRBJ1-5; no reliable D call. TRBV23-1 is an ORF, and what it does is uncertain. V lost 0 bases to trimming and J lost 6 bases, with 9 bases between them. The CDR3 contains 14 residues. CDR3 in amino acids: CASSQSREGQPQHF. Here the CDR3 DNA reads TGCGCCAGCAGTCAATCTAGGGAGGGTCAGCCCCAGCATTTT.

This clone was picked up one time. This rearrangement joins TRBV18 to TRBJ1-1; weak D call: TRBD1 (5 bases). The CDR3 totals 14 residues. Trimming removed 8 bases at V and 4 bases at J, with 17 bases between. CDR1 is KGHSH and CDR2 is LQKENI in the germline V gene. This CDR3 is CASLSSTGGTEAFF. In DNA form, the CDR3 reads TGTGCCAGCCTTAGTTCTACGGGGGGCACTGAAGCTTTCTTT.

J is TRBJ1-1 and V is TRBV7-6, with 7 bases that match TRBD1. The CDR3 is made up of 14 amino acids. J gave up 4 bases and V 5 bases, and 7 bases lay outside the gene matches. Germline assignment: CDR1 SGHVS and CDR2 FNYEAQ. The CDR3 nucleotides are TGTGCCAGCAGCCCTAACAGGGGAGGCACTGAAGCTTTCTTT. This sequence encodes CASSPNRGGTEAFF.

The chain carries TRBV6-4 and TRBJ2-1; D remains unclear. The CDR3 has 16 residues. Germline V lookup: CDR1 MRHNA, CDR2 SNTAGT. V shed 4 bases and J shed 1 base, with 14 bases lying between them. CDR3 nucleotides: TGTGCCAGCAGTGCTTCGCCTCGTCGGTCCTACAATGAGCAGTTCTTC. It is translated as CASSASPRRSYNEQFF.

This clone occurred once. The V gene is TRBV28, the J gene TRBJ2-7, with D unresolved. CDR1 is MDHEN and CDR2 is SYDVKM in the germline V gene. Trimming took 6 bases from V and 5 from J, leaving 8 bases between them. The CDR3 runs 11 residues. CDR3 in DNA: TGTGCCAGCAGAGAGAGCGACGAGCAGTACTTC. Protein sequence: CASRESDEQYF.

This chain links TRBV5-4 with TRBJ2-1; 12 positions match TRBD2. With V trimmed by 4 bases and J by 1 base, 0 bases remained unmatched. CDR1 and CDR2 (germline): SGHNT, YYREEE (reference sequence). The length of the CDR3 is 15 residues. The chain's CDR3 is CASSGTSGSYNEQFF. The CDR3 DNA reads as TGTGCCAGCAGCGGGACTAGCGGGTCCTACAATGAGCAGTTCTTC.

This clone was picked up one time. This chain connects TRBV9 to TRBJ2-1, with D perhaps given as TRBD1 or TRBD2 (7 bases each). This CDR3 region has 15 residues. Trimming cost V 6 bases and J 2 bases, with 15 bases left between them. Germline values: CDR1 SGDLS, CDR2 YYNGEE. CDR3 DNA sequence: TGTGCCAGCAACCCAGGGGGGGCGGCCTACAATGAGCAGTTCTTC. Translated: CASNPGGAAYNEQFF. The variable domain in full, completed from reference TRBV9 and TRBJ2-1, reads DSGVTQTPKHLITATGQRVTLRCSPRSGDLSVYWYQQSLDQGLQFLIQYYNGEERAKGNILERFSAQQFPDLHSELNLSSLELGDSALYFCASNPGGAAYNEQFFGPGTRLTVL.

The chain joins TRBV19 to TRBJ1-2; perhaps TRBD1 as D (6 bases). From germline, CDR1 is LNHDA and CDR2 SQIVND (reference sequence). Between the trimmed V and J ends, which lost 6 bases and 7 bases, there was a span of 15 bases. CDR3 length equals 13 residues. The CDR3 DNA is TGTGCCAGTAGCAACAGGGAGGTCCGTGGCTACACCTTC. Amino acids: CASSNREVRGYTF.

The chain recombines TRBV27 with TRBJ2-5, with a weak D call TRBD1 (6 bases). CDR1 is MNHEY and CDR2 is SMNVEV in the germline V gene (reference sequence). This CDR3 is 15 amino acids long. V was trimmed by 5 bases and J by 1 base, leaving 14 bases between them. The CDR3 nucleotides are TGTGCCAGCAGTCTCGACAGGCGCTTCCAAGAGACCCAGTACTTC. This gives the protein CASSLDRRFQETQYF.

The CDR3 sequence: CATRPDRAGANVLTF. Here the CDR3 DNA reads TGTGCCACCAGGCCGGACAGGGCCGGGGCCAACGTCCTGACTTTC. The chain combines TRBV19 with TRBJ2-6; 8 bases agree with TRBD1. Germline V CDR1 and CDR2: LNHDA, SQIVND (reference sequence). This CDR3 region has 15 residues. Germline trimming cut 10 bases from V and 4 bases from J; bases unmatched to any gene: 9.

The rearrangement joins TRBV5-4 to TRBJ1-1; no clear D. The V end lost 0 bases, the J end lost 3 bases, and 9 bases lay between the germline ends. The V gene's germline CDR1 is SGHNT and CDR2 YYREEE (reference sequence). The CDR3 length is 14 residues. DNA of the CDR3: TGTGCCAGCAGCTTGGGGAGGGTGGACACTGAAGCTTTCTTT. It translates to CASSLGRVDTEAFF.

The V and J genes are TRBV5-1 and TRBJ2-3, with D possibly being TRBD1 (6 bases). The germline V gene encodes CDR1 SGHRS and CDR2 YFSETQ. V lost 0 bases and J 6 bases, leaving 11 bases between the germline ends. The CDR3 runs to 14 residues. CDR3 sequence: CASSLDRESDTQYF. For the CDR3, the DNA is TGCGCCAGCAGCTTGGACAGGGAGTCGGATACGCAGTATTTT.

In this sample, this clone turned up once. The V call is TRBV11-1, the J call TRBJ1-2; 7 positions match TRBD1. V trimming: 6 bases; J trimming: 0 bases; junction bases outside the gene matches: 13. Per germline, CDR1 SGHAT and CDR2 FQDESV (reference sequence). The CDR3 length is 17 residues. The CDR3 DNA reads as TGTGCCAGCAGTTACGGACAGGCCCGGGGGACTAACTATGGCTACACCTTC. Translation: CASSYGQARGTNYGYTF.

The rearrangement links TRBV10-1 to TRBJ1-1; D is possibly TRBD1 (6 bases). Germline-derived CDR1 and CDR2 are WNHNN and SYGVQD (reference sequence). The CDR3 consists of 16 residues. V lost 8 bases and J lost 0, with 19 bases in between. The CDR3 reads CASVGGRPGLNTEAFF. The CDR3 nucleotides read TGCGCCAGCGTGGGGGGCAGGCCAGGATTGAACACTGAAGCTTTCTTT.

The chain is built from TRBV29-1 and TRBJ2-7; TRBD2 agrees at 10 bases. The germline V gene has CDR1 SQVTM and CDR2 ANQGSEA. V trimming: 4 bases; J trimming: 7 bases; junction bases outside the gene matches: 7. The CDR3 totals 13 residues. CDR3: CSVATSGLGEQYF. Written as DNA, the CDR3 is TGCAGCGTTGCGACTAGCGGGCTGGGGGAGCAGTACTTC.

The chain recombines TRBV5-1 with TRBJ1-2; D uncertain. Trimming stripped 0 bases from V and 0 bases from J, with 6 bases between. Germline assignment: CDR1 SGHRS and CDR2 YFSETQ. The CDR3 is 14 residues long. DNA for the CDR3: TGCGCCAGCAGCTTGGGACCCCCTAACTATGGCTACACCTTC. It encodes CASSLGPPNYGYTF.

V usage is TRBV28 and J usage is TRBJ1-2; D unresolved. Between the trimmed V and J ends, which lost 6 bases and 2 bases, there was a span of 4 bases. CDR1 is MDHEN, CDR2 SYDVKM, per germline. This CDR3 is 11 amino acids long. CDR3 protein: CASRQNYGYTF. The CDR3, as DNA: TGTGCCAGCAGACAAAACTATGGCTACACCTTC.

This chain joins TRBV11-1 and TRBJ2-1, with D unresolved. V was cut by 0 bases and J by 9 bases, with 6 bases left in between. The CDR3 runs 12 residues. Germline loops: CDR1 SGHAT, CDR2 FQDESV (reference sequence). CDR3 sequence reads: CASSLANSEQFF. The CDR3 DNA follows: TGTGCCAGCAGCTTAGCCAACAGTGAGCAGTTCTTC. Combining the CDR3 with reference TRBV11-1 and TRBJ2-1 gives the whole variable domain EAEVAQSPRYKITEKSQAVAFWCDPISGHATLYWYRQILGQGPELLVQFQDESVVDDSQLPKDRFSAERLKGVDSTLKIQPAELGDSAMYLCASSLANSEQFFGPGTRLTVL.

The rearrangement uses TRBV6-6 and TRBJ1-2, with D perhaps TRBD1 (5 bases). Germline-derived CDR1 and CDR2 are MNHNY and SVGAGI (reference sequence). CDR3 length equals 14 residues. V lost 3 bases, J lost 1 base, and 9 bases lay in between. The CDR3 region is CASSYRDGNYGYTF. CDR3 sequence (DNA): TGTGCCAGCAGTTATCGGGACGGTAACTATGGCTACACCTTC.

V usage is TRBV4-2 and J usage is TRBJ1-1; D is perhaps TRBD1 (5 bases). Germline V gene data show CDR1 as LGHNA and CDR2 as YNFKEQ. The CDR3 is 21 amino acids. Trimming took 4 bases from V and 1 from J, leaving 31 bases between them. The CDR3: CASSRPGVGQISVGSNTEAFF. The CDR3 nucleotides read TGTGCCAGCAGCCGCCCCGGGGTGGGGCAGATCTCGGTGGGGTCGAACACTGAAGCTTTCTTT.

The chain employs TRBV6-6 and TRBJ1-1, with D hard to call. V lost 2 bases and J lost 0, with 10 bases in between. This CDR3 has 15 residues. Germline values: CDR1 MNHNY, CDR2 SVGAGI (reference sequence). The CDR3 region is CASSYGAGMNTEAFF. For the CDR3, the DNA is TGTGCCAGCAGTTACGGTGCAGGAATGAACACTGAAGCTTTCTTT.

About this clone itself: Other DNA sequences of this sample code for an identical CDR3. CDR3 nucleotide sequence: TGCGCCAGCAGTTTACTCACGGGGGCCTCCTACAATGAGCAGTTCTTC. This translates into CASSLLTGASYNEQFF. This rearrangement joins TRBV5-1 to TRBJ2-1, with D perhaps TRBD1 or TRBD2 (6 bases each). Trimming took off 5 bases at V and 0 bases at J, with 15 bases between the two ends. The germline V gene encodes CDR1 SGHRS and CDR2 YFSETQ. The CDR3 has 16 residues.

This clone was observed once. The chain combines TRBV28 with TRBJ2-7; D is ambiguous. V lost 6 bases and J lost 2, with 14 bases in between. CDR1 and CDR2 (germline): MDHEN, SYDVKM. This CDR3 contains 14 residues. CDR3 DNA: TGTGCCAGCAGCCCCGGCGGTACCACCTACGAGCAGTACTTC. This codes for CASSPGGTTYEQYF.

The V and J genes are TRBV27 and TRBJ1-1; 7 bases fit TRBD1. Germline CDR1 MNHEY, CDR2 SMNVEV (reference sequence). The CDR3 totals 17 residues. The ends lost 1 base at V and 3 bases at J; junction bases unmatched: 11. The CDR3: CASSLYTPVRGDTEAFF. DNA of the CDR3: TGTGCCAGCAGTTTATATACCCCTGTCAGGGGGGACACTGAAGCTTTCTTT.

This sequence joins TRBV30 and TRBJ2-1; possibly TRBD1 for D (6 bases). CDR1 is GTSNPN and CDR2 is SVGIG in the germline V gene (reference sequence). The CDR3 loop spans 17 amino acids. Trimming removed 2 bases at V and 8 bases at J, with 25 bases between. Written as DNA, the CDR3 is TGTGCCTGGAGTTCCCCCTCGGGACACCTAGTCCCCTATGAGCAGTTCTTC. The encoded protein is CAWSSPSGHLVPYEQFF.

The chain combines TRBV15 with TRBJ2-5; D remains ambiguous. V dropped 1 base and J dropped 1 base, with 1 base sitting between them. Germline loops: CDR1 LNHNV, CDR2 YYDKDF (reference sequence). The CDR3 consists of 12 residues. The CDR3 loop is CATSRAQETQYF. CDR3 nucleotides: TGTGCCACCAGCAGAGCCCAAGAGACCCAGTACTTC.